Below, 2 T cell receptor beta chains from the same sample are listed, as sequenced in a study of T cells in Graves' hyperthyroidism and ophthalmopathy. Amplification of TCR beta CDR3 regions was performed using RNA transcripts as template. With the HTBI primer set, the TCR CDR3 went through a first round of RT-PCR. From the multiplex PCR reads, TCRdb called clonotypes with MiXCR, one entry per CDR3 protein. This table has 96,000 or so distinct CDR3 sequences, about 51% appearing once. The specimen sequenced was blood. These TCRs come from a middle-aged woman with Graves' hyperthyroidism.

This clonotype was seen ten or more times. The chain is built from TRBV7-9 and TRBJ2-2, with 12 bases lining up with TRBD2. This CDR3 is built from 17 residues. V was clipped by 4 bases and J by 1 base; unmatched bases: 4. The germline V gene has CDR1 SEHNR and CDR2 FQNEAQ (reference sequence). The CDR3 sequence: CASSSGLAGRNTGELFF. In DNA form, the CDR3 reads TGTGCCAGCAGCTCCGGACTAGCGGGACGGAACACCGGGGAGCTGTTTTTT.

Worth noting for this clonotype: An end of the junction does not agree with germline; a read error may underlie this. This chain connects TRBV2 to TRBJ1-1; 10 bases line up with TRBD1. From germline, CDR1 is SNHLY and CDR2 FYNNEI. The CDR3 is 13 amino acids. CDR3 coding DNA: TGTGCCAGCAGCGGACAGGGGGGCACTGGAGCTTTCTTT. Translated: CASSGQGGTGAFF.